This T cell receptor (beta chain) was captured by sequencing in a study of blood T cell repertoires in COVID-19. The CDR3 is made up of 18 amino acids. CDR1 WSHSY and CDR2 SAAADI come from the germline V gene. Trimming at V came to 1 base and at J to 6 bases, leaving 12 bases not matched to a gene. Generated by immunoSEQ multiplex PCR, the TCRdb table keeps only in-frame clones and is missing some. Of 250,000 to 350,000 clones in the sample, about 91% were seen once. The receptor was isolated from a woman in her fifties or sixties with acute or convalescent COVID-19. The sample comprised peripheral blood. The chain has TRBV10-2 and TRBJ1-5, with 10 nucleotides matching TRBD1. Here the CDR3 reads CASSEYGGGQGRFQPQHF. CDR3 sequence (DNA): TGCGCCAGCAGTGAGTACGGAGGGGGACAGGGGAGGTTTCAGCCCCAGCATTTT.